A single sample is the source of the 10 T cell receptor beta chains below, sequenced in a study of cytomegalovirus exposure and HLA in healthy donors. 60 Vbeta and 13 Jbeta primers were used in PCR. Clones were sequenced by immunoSEQ multiplex PCR, and TCRdb holds only the in-frame ones, with some missing. This sample has roughly 99,000 clones, with around 72% found just once. The sequenced material came from PBMCs. These receptors originate from a male donor in good health and CMV-seronegative.

This clone showed up just once. This chain joins TRBV7-2 and TRBJ2-3; 9 positions match TRBD2. The CDR3 consists of 17 residues. The germline gives CDR1 SGHTA, CDR2 FQGNSA. J was trimmed by 8 bases and V by 6 bases; bases with no gene match: 18. CDR3 sequence reads: CASRRSSGSLTSGTQYF. The CDR3 DNA is TGTGCCAGCAGGAGGAGTAGCGGGAGTTTGACGTCGGGTACGCAGTATTTT.

This rearrangement joins TRBV27 to TRBJ2-1, with 8 nucleotides matching TRBD2. The CDR3 has 16 residues. With 3 bases clipped from V and 0 bases from J, the junction kept 4 bases outside the gene matches. Germline loops: CDR1 MNHEY, CDR2 SMNVEV (reference sequence). This chain's CDR3 is CASSFFGTSSYNEQFF. In DNA, the CDR3 is TGTGCCAGCAGTTTCTTCGGGACTAGCTCCTACAATGAGCAGTTCTTC.

J is TRBJ2-1 and V is TRBV7-2; D gene uncertain. There are 13 residues in the CDR3. The germline V and J ends were trimmed by 2 bases and 9 bases, with 11 bases remaining between them. Looked up from germline, CDR1 is SGHTA and CDR2 is FQGNSA. The chain's CDR3 is CASSLRSDSEQFF. Written as DNA, the CDR3 is TGTGCCAGCAGCTTACGGAGCGATAGTGAGCAGTTCTTC.

The chain has TRBV7-9 and TRBJ2-7, with 7 bases matching TRBD2. Germline loops: CDR1 SEHNR, CDR2 FQNEAQ (reference sequence). Losses at the gene ends were 4 bases for V and 3 bases for J; bases not matched to a gene: 3. This CDR3 comprises 13 residues. In DNA, the CDR3 is TGTGCCAGCAGCTCCGGGACTATCTACGAGCAGTACTTC. This encodes CASSSGTIYEQYF.

Only a few counts were recorded for this clone. The rearrangement joins TRBV2 to TRBJ2-6; 8 nucleotides line up with TRBD2. Germline V gives CDR1 SNHLY, CDR2 FYNNEI. The CDR3 has 14 residues. V was clipped by 8 bases and J by 2 bases; unmatched bases: 2. CDR3 bases: TGTGCCAGCCGGGGGGGCGCTGGGGCCAACGTCCTGACTTTC. It is translated as CASRGGAGANVLTF.

In its sample, this clone was seen once. V usage is TRBV19 and J usage is TRBJ1-5, with a tentative D call TRBD1 (5 bases). This CDR3 is built from 14 residues. Trimming stripped 3 bases from V and 3 bases from J, with 9 bases between. CDR1 and CDR2 (germline): LNHDA, SQIVND (reference sequence). This CDR3 reads CASSISGPNQPQHF. As DNA, the CDR3 is TGTGCCAGTAGTATCTCAGGGCCCAATCAGCCCCAGCATTTT.

This chain joins TRBV5-6 and TRBJ2-7, with D perhaps TRBD2 (5 bases). The CDR3 runs 16 residues. V was trimmed by 5 bases and J by 3 bases, leaving 21 bases between them. CDR1 is SGHDT and CDR2 is YYEEEE in the germline V gene. In nucleotides, the CDR3 is TGTGCCAGCAGTCCGGCGGGCAGACCTTTCGGCTACGAGCAGTACTTC. Residues: CASSPAGRPFGYEQYF. The variable domain in full, with the rest retrieved from reference TRBV5-6 and TRBJ2-7, is DAGVTQSPTHLIKTRGQQVTLRCSPKSGHDTVSWYQQALGQGPQFIFQYYEEEERQRGNFPDRFSGHQFPNYSSELNVNALLLGDSALYLCASSPAGRPFGYEQYFGPGTRLTVT.

The table lists this clone with a few counts. V and J are TRBV5-1 and TRBJ2-5; the match to TRBD2 covers 11 bases. The J call may be incorrect, as the DNA end agrees better with TRBJ2-7. The CDR3 covers 19 residues. CDR1 is SGHRS and CDR2 is YFSETQ in the germline V gene. CDR3 sequence: CASSLHTGTSGTPGSEQYF. DNA of the CDR3: TGCGCCAGCAGCTTGCATACCGGGACTAGCGGCACCCCTGGGAGCGAGCAGTACTTC.

The rearrangement uses TRBV4-3 and TRBJ1-2; 10 nucleotides match TRBD1. There are 14 residues in the CDR3. Germline lookup yields CDR1 LGHNA and CDR2 YSLEER. After removal of 6 bases from V and 3 bases from J, the junction contained 4 bases not matched to a gene. The CDR3 nucleotides are TGCGCCAGCAGACCCGGGACAGGGGACTATGGCTACACCTTC. It is translated as CASRPGTGDYGYTF.

This rearrangement joins TRBV4-1 to TRBJ2-3, with 9 bases aligning to TRBD2. The CDR3 has 20 amino acids. Germline-derived CDR1 and CDR2 are MGHRA and YSYEKL. Trimming at V came to 4 bases and at J to 1 base, leaving 18 bases not matched to a gene. CDR3 protein: CASSRIQLAGEYGGTDTQYF. The CDR3 DNA follows: TGCGCCAGCAGCCGAATACAATTAGCGGGAGAATATGGGGGCACAGATACGCAGTATTTT.